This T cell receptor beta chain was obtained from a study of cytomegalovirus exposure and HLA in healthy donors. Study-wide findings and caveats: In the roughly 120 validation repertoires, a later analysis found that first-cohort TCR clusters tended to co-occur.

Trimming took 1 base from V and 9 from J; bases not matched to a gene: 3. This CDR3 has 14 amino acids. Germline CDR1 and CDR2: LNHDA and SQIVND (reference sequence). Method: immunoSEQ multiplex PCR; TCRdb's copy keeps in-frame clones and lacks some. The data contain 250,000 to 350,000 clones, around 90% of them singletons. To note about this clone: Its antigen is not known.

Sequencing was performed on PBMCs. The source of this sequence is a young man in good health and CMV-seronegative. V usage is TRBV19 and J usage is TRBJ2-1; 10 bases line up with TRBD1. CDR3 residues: CASSIAGTGAEQFF. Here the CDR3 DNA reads TGTGCCAGTAGTATAGCTGGGACAGGGGCTGAGCAGTTCTTC.